This T cell receptor beta chain derives from a study of T cell clones after liver transplantation. Study as a whole: Liver transplant recipients had immunosuppression withdrawal attempted within 2 years. Standard immunosuppression, with no induction, continued until 12-24 months after transplant. Blood was drawn pre-transplant, before withdrawal, and after full or failed withdrawal.

V shed 0 bases and J 6 bases; nucleotides not matched to a gene: 5. The CDR3 spans 14 residues. Germline assignment: CDR1 GTSNPN and CDR2 SVGIG (reference sequence). Sequenced by immunoSEQ multiplex PCR; TCRdb stores in-frame clones only, minus some. The sample lists 93,000 or so clones; 80% to 90% were seen once. The sample holds one count of this clone. Its antigen is not known. Study-wide points: Graft donor-reactive T cells possibly entered the graft instead of undergoing deletion.

The source of this sequence is a human patient who received a liver transplant. Certain T cells may be donor cells from the graft. The chain links TRBV30 to TRBJ2-1; 7 nucleotides align to TRBD2. Sequenced here: CD4+ T cells from blood, sampled around 48 months after liver transplant. CDR3 DNA sequence: TGTGCCTGGAGTGTGAGCGGGGTCCTCAATGAGCAGTTCTTC. Translation gives CAWSVSGVLNEQFF.